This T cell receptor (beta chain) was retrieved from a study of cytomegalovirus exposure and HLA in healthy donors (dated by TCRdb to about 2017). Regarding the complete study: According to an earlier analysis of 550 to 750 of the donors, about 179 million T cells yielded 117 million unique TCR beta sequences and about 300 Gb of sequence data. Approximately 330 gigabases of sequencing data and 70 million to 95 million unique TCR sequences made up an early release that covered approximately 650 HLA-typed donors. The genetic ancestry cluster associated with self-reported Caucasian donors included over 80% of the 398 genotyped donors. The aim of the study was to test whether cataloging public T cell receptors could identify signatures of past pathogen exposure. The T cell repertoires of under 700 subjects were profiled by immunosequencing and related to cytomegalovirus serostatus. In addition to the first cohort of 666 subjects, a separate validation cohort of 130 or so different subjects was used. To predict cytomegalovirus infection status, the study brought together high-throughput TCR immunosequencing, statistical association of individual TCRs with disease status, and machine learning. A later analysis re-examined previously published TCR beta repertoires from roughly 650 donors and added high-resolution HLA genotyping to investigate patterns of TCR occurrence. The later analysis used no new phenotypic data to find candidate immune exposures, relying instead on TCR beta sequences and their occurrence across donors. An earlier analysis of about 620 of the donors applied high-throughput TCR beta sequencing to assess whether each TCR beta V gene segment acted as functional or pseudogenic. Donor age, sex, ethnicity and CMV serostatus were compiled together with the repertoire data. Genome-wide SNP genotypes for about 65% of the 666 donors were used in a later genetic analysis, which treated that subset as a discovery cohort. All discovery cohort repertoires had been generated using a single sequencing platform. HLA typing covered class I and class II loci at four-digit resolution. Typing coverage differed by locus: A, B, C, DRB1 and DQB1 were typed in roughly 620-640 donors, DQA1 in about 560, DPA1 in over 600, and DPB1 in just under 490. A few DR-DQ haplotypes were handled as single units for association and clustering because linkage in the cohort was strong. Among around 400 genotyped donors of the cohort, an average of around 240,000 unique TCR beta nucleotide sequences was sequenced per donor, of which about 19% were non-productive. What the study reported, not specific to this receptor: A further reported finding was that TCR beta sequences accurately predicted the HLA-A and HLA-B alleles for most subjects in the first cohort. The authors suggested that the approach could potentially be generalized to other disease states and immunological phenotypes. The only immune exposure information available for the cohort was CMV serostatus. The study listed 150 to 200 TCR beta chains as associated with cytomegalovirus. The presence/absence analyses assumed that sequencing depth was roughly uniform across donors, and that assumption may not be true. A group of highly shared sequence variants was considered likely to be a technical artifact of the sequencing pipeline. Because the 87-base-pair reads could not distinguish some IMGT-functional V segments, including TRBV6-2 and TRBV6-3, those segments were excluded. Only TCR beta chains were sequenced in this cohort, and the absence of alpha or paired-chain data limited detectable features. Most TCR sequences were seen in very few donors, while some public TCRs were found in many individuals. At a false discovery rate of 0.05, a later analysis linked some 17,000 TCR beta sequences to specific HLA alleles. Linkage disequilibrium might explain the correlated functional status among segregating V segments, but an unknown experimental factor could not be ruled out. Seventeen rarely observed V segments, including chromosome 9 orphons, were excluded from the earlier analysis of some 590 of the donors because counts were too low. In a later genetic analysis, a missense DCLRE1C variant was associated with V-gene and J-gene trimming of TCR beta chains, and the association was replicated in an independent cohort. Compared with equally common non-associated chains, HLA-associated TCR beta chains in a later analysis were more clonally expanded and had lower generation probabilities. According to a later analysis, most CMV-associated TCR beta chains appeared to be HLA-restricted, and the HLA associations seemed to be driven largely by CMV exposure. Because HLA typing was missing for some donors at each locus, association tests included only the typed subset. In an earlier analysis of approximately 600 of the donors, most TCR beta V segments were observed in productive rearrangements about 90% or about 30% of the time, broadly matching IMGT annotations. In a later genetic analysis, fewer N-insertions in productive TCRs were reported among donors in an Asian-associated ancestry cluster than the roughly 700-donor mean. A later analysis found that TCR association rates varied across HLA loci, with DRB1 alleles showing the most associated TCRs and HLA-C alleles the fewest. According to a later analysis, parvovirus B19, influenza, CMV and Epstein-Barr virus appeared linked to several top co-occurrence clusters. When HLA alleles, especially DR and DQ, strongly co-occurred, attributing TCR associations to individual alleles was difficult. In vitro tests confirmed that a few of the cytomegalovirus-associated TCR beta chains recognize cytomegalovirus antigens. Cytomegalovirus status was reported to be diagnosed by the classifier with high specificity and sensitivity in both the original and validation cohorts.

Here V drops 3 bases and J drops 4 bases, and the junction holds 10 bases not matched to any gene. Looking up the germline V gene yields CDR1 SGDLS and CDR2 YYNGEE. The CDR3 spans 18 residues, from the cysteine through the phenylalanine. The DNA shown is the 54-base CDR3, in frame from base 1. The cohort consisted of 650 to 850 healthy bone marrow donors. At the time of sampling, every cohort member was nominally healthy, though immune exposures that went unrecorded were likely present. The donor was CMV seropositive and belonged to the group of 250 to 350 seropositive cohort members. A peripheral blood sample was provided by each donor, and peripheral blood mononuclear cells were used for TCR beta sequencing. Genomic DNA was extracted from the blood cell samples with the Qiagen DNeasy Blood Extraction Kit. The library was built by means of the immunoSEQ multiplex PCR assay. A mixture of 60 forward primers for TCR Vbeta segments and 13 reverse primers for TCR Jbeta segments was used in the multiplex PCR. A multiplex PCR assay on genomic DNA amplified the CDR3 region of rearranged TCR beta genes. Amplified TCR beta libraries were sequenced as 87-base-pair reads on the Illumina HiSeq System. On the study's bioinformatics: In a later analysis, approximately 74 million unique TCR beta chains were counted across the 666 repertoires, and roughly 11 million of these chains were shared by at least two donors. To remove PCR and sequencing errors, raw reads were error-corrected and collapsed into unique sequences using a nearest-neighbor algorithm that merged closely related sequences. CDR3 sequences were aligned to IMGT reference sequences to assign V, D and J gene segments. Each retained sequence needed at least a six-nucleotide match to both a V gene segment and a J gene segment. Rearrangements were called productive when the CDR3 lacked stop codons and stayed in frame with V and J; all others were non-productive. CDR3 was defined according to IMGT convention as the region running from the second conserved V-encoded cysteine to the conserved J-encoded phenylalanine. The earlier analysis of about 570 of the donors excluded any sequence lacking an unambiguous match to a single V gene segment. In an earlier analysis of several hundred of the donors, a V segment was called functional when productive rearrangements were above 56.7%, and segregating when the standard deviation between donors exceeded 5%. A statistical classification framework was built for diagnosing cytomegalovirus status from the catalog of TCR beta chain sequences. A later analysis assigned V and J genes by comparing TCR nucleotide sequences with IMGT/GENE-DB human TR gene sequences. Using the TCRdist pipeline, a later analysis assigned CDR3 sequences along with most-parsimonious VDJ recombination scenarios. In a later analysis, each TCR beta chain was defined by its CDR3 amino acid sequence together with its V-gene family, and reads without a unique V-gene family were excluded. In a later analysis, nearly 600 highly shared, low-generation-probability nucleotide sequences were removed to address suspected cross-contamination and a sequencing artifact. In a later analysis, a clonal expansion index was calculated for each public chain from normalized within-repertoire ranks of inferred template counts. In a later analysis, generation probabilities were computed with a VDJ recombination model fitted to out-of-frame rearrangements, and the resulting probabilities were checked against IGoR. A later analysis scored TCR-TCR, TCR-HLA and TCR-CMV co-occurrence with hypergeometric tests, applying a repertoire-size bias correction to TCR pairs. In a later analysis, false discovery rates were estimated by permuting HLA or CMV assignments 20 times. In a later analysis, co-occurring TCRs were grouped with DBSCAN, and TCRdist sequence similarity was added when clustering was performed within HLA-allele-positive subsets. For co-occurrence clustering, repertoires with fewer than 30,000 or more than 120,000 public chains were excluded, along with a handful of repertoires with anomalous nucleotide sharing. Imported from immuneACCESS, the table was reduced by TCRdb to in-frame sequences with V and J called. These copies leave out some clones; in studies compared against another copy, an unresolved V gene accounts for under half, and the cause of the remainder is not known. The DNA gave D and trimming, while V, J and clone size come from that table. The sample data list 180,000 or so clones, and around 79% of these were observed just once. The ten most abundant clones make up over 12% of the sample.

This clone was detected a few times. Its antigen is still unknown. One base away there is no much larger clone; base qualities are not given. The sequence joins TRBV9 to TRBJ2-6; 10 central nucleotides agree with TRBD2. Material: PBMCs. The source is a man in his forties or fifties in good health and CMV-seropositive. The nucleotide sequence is TGTGCCAGCAGCGAAGCCCCACAGCGGGGGGGAGGGGCCAACGTCCTGACTTTC. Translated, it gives CASSEAPQRGGGANVLTF.